The TCR beta chain described here comes from a study of blood T cells in healthy people across ages. PCR was performed a second time for about 7 to 12 cycles using a sample-barcoded 5' primer and a J-beta primer mix. Each cDNA molecule received a tag from a template-switch adaptor that had 12 random nucleotides. TCRdb reprocessed the 5' RACE reads with MiXCR, giving one entry per CDR3 protein. The table includes roughly 700,000 distinct CDR3 sequences, 49% detected once. Concerning this clonotype itself: What it binds is unknown. The junction does not match germline at one end; this may be a read error.

The CDR3 runs 11 residues. The germline CDR1 and CDR2 sequences are SGDLS and YYNGEE. Study results and caveats: The CMV status of each donor remained undetermined, and this could have confounded shifts in expanded clonotypes. It was not possible, with unsorted PBMCs, to conclusively compare naive and antigen-experienced cells. Observed TCR beta diversity per million T cells went down as age went up. This fall followed a roughly linear course with age.

J is TRBJ2-6 and V is TRBV9; D not resolved. What was sequenced was blood. This clonotype was sampled from a woman aged 55-69 years in good health. As DNA, the CDR3 is TGTGCCGGCAGAAGGGCCAACGTCCTGACTTTC. Translation: CAGRRANVLTF.